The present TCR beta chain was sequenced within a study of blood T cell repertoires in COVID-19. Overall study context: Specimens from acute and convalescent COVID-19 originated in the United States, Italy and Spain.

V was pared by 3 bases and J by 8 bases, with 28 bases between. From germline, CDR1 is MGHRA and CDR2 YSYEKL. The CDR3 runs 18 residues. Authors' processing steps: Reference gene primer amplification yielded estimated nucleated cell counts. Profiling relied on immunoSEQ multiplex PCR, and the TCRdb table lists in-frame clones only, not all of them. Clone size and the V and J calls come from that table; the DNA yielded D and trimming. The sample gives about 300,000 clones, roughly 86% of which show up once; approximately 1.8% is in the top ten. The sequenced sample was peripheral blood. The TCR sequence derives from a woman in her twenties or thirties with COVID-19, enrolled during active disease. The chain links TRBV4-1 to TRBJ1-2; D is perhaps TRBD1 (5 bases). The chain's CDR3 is CASSHQGAASGSLYGYTF. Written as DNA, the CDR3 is TGCGCCAGCAGCCACCAAGGGGCAGCCAGCGGGAGTCTTTACGGCTACACCTTC.